Each of the 5 T cell receptor beta chains below was sequenced from the same sample in a study of blood T cell repertoires in COVID-19. Method: immunoSEQ multiplex PCR; TCRdb's copy keeps in-frame clones and lacks some. The sample lists roughly 180,000 clones, roughly 80% occurring once. The sequenced material came from peripheral blood. Every receptor here comes from a woman in her twenties or thirties with acute or convalescent COVID-19.

This chain links TRBV7-2 with TRBJ2-6; unclear D gene. The CDR3 has 15 amino acids. Germline lookup yields CDR1 SGHTA and CDR2 FQGNSA. Trimming stripped 4 bases from V and 3 bases from J, with 10 bases between. In DNA form, the CDR3 reads TGTGCCAGCAGCTCCGACAATCATGGGGCCAACGTCCTGACTTTC. Translation: CASSSDNHGANVLTF.

The chain joins TRBV9 to TRBJ1-2; weak D call: TRBD1 (5 bases). The length of the CDR3 is 16 residues. V lost 4 bases, J lost 7 bases, and 23 bases lay in between. CDR1 SGDLS and CDR2 YYNGEE come from the germline V gene. This chain's CDR3 is CASSPAGGGNVGGYTF. CDR3 nucleotides: TGTGCCAGCAGCCCTGCAGGTGGGGGGAATGTCGGTGGCTACACCTTC.

This clone showed up just once. J is TRBJ1-3 and V is TRBV28, with 8 bases fitting TRBD1. Germline V gives CDR1 MDHEN, CDR2 SYDVKM. V lost 1 base and J lost 0; bases outside the gene matches: 5. CDR3 size: 17 residues. The CDR3 loop reads CASSLSGRGLSGNTIYF. DNA of the CDR3: TGTGCCAGCAGTTTATCAGGCAGGGGGCTCTCTGGAAACACCATATATTTT.

This clone was seen once. V is TRBV6-2 or TRBV6-3 and J is TRBJ2-1; the match to TRBD2 covers 11 bases. The CDR3 is 18 amino acids. With V trimmed by 2 bases and J by 0 bases, 6 bases remained unmatched. Germline V gives CDR1 MNHEY, CDR2 SVGEGT. The CDR3 nucleotides are TGTGCCAGCAGTTACAAAGTAGCGGGGGGGTTCTCCTACAATGAGCAGTTCTTC. Protein product: CASSYKVAGGFSYNEQFF.

The chain carries TRBV3-1 (or the pseudogene TRBV3-2) and TRBJ1-1; TRBD1 is a possible D gene (5 bases). With 0 bases removed from V and 4 bases from J, the gap between germline ends came to 12 bases. Germline V gene lookup returns CDR1 LGHDT and CDR2 YNNKEL (reference sequence). This CDR3 spans 15 amino acids. Written as DNA, the CDR3 is TGTGCCAGCAGCCAAGATCTGGGGCCGAGCACTGAAGCTTTCTTT. The encoded protein is CASSQDLGPSTEAFF.